This TCR beta chain was recovered during a study of cytotoxic CD8 clonotypes in ibrutinib-treated CLL. Study-wide background: Among the patients, more than ten presented as relapsed/refractory and around 15 as treatment-naive; some 17 showed unmutated IGHV.

Sequencing was performed with immunoSEQ multiplex PCR; in TCRdb, only in-frame clones are kept and a portion is missing. This sample has about 85,000 clones, with about 76% found just once. Germline lookup yields CDR1 SGHVS and CDR2 FNYEAQ. Trimming shortened V by 1 base and J by 4 bases, and 11 bases separated the two germline ends. This CDR3 has 15 residues. The clonotype originates from a human donor with chronic lymphocytic leukemia. The input for sequencing was PBMCs, taken after 12 months of ibrutinib treatment. J is TRBJ1-3 and V is TRBV7-6; D not resolved. This CDR3 is CASSLGGQSGNTIYF. The CDR3 DNA follows: TGTGCCAGCAGCTTAGGAGGCCAGTCCGGAAACACCATATATTTT.